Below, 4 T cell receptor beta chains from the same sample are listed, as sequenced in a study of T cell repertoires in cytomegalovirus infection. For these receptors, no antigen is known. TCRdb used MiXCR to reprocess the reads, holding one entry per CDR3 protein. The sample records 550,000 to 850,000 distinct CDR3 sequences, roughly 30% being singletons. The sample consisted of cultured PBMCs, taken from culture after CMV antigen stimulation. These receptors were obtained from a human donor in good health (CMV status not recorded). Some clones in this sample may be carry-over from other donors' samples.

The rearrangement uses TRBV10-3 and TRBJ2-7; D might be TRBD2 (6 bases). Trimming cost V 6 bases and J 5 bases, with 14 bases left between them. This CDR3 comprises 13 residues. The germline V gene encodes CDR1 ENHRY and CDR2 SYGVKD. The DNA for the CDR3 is TGTGCCATCAGGCCTAGGGAGGAAGACGAGCAGTACTTC. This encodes CAIRPREEDEQYF.

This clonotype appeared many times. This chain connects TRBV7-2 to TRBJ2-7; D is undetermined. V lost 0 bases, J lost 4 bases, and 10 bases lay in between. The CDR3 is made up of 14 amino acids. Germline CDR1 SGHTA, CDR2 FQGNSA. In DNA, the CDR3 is TGTGCCAGCAGCTTAGCGGGTGCCGGTTACGAGCAGTACTTC. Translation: CASSLAGAGYEQYF. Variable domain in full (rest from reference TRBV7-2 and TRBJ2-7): GAGVSQSPSNKVTEKGKDVELRCDPISGHTALYWYRQSLGQGLEFLIYFQGNSAPDKSGLPSDRFSAERTGGSVSTLTIQRTQQEDSAVYLCASSLAGAGYEQYFGPGTRLTVT.

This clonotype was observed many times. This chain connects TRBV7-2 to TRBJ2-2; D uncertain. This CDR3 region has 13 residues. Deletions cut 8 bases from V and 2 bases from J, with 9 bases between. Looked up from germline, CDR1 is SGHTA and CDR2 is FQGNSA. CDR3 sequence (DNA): TGTGCCAGCGGACGGCTCAACACCGGGGAGCTGTTTTTT. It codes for CASGRLNTGELFF.

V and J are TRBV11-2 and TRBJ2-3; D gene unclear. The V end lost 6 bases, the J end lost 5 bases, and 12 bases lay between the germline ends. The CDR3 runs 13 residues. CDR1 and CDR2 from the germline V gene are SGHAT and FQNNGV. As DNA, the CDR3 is TGTGCCAGCAGTTTGGAGTTACTAGATACGCAGTATTTT. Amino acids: CASSLELLDTQYF. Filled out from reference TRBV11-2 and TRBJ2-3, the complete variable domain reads EAGVAQSPRYKIIEKRQSVAFWCNPISGHATLYWYQQILGQGPKLLIQFQNNGVVDDSQLPKDRFSAERLKGVDSTLKIQPAKLEDSAVYLCASSLELLDTQYFGPGTRLTVL.